The present TCR beta chain was sequenced within a study of metastatic and nonmetastatic thyroid tumors. TCRdb ran MiXCR on the PCR reads. In the table there are roughly 18,000 clones, about 28% of which are singletons. Every patient underwent thyroid surgery untreated. Sequencing used tumor tissue. This TCR was sampled from a female donor with papillary thyroid cancer or a benign thyroid nodule (not recorded which). Some clones in this sample may be carry-over from other donors' samples.

The CDR3 nucleotides are TGCGCCAGCAGCTTGGTCCCGGGACTAGCGGGAGCCGGGGAGCTGTTTTTT. Amino acid sequence: CASSLVPGLAGAGELFF. The rearrangement uses TRBV5-1 and TRBJ2-2, with 14 nucleotides matching TRBD2. The CDR3 spans 17 residues. The trim removed 0 bases at V and 6 bases at J, leaving 4 bases unmatched. Germline loops: CDR1 SGHRS, CDR2 YFSETQ.